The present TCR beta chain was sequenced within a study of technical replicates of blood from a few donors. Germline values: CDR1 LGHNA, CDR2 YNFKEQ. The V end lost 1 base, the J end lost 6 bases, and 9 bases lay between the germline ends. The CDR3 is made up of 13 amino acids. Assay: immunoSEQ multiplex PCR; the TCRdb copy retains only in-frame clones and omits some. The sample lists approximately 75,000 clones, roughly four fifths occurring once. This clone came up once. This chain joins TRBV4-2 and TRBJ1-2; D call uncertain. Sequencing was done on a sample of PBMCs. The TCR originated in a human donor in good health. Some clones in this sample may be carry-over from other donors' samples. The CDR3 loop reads CASSQVMGNGYTF. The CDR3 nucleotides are TGTGCCAGCAGCCAAGTCATGGGCAATGGCTACACCTTC.